This TCR beta chain was sequenced for a study of blood T cells in healthy people across ages. Points from the study as a whole: It was found that TCR beta diversity correlated strongly with the percentage of naive T cells.

This CDR3 comprises 14 residues. V was clipped by 5 bases and J by 2 bases; unmatched bases: 7. CDR1 DFQATT and CDR2 SNEGSKA come from the germline V gene (reference sequence). It was with a sample-barcoded 5' primer and a J-beta primer mix that a second PCR of about 6 to 12 cycles was run. Every molecule of cDNA carried a tag from a template-switch adaptor with 12 random nucleotides. One entry per CDR3 protein results from TCRdb running MiXCR on the 5' RACE reads. The top ten clones hold 20% to 25% of a sample with 1.5 million to 2 million distinct CDR3 sequences, roughly two fifths of them seen once. Donors each provided approximately 9.6 milliliters of peripheral blood. Turning to this clonotype: What it binds is unknown.

The receptor was isolated from a human donor in good health. The sample was blood. J is TRBJ2-5 and V is TRBV20-1, with 8 positions matching TRBD2. In DNA form, the CDR3 reads TGCAGTGCTCACCCGGGGGGGTCACAAGAGACCCAGTACTTC. Protein sequence: CSAHPGGSQETQYF.